The T cell receptor beta chain described here comes from a study of monozygotic twins with inflammatory bowel disease. Per the germline V gene, CDR1 is SGHRS and CDR2 is YFSETQ. The CDR3 totals 14 residues. With eight separate reactions per sample, the authors made cDNA. No DNA is given; TCRdb re-called the 5' RACE reads and lists each CDR3 protein once. This repertoire includes some 450,000 distinct CDR3 sequences. The source is a human donor with ulcerative colitis or Crohn's disease, or a healthy co-twin of an affected twin (not recorded which). The rearrangement uses TRBV5-1 and TRBJ1-5. Input material: blood. The CDR3 protein is CASSPGQDNQPQHF.